The T cell receptor (beta chain) under discussion was sequenced for a study of blood T cell repertoires in COVID-19. Across the whole study: The study drew acute and convalescent COVID-19 samples from the United States, Italy and Spain.

Germline V gene data show CDR1 as SGHDT and CDR2 as YYEEEE. The germline V and J ends were trimmed by 4 bases and 3 bases, with 22 bases remaining between them. The CDR3 is 17 amino acids. Measured with immunoSEQ multiplex PCR; TCRdb has only the in-frame clones, and not every one. The table includes under 400,000 clones, under 90% detected once. During active infection, Seattle patients enrolled and were then monitored through disease. The V and J genes are TRBV5-6 and TRBJ1-1; a possible D gene is TRBD1 (6 bases). The specimen was peripheral blood. This receptor was taken from a woman in her 30s with COVID-19, enrolled during active disease. CDR3 region: CASSPIQGGIRDTEAFF. The CDR3 DNA is TGTGCCAGCAGCCCAATTCAAGGGGGAATAAGGGACACTGAAGCTTTCTTT.